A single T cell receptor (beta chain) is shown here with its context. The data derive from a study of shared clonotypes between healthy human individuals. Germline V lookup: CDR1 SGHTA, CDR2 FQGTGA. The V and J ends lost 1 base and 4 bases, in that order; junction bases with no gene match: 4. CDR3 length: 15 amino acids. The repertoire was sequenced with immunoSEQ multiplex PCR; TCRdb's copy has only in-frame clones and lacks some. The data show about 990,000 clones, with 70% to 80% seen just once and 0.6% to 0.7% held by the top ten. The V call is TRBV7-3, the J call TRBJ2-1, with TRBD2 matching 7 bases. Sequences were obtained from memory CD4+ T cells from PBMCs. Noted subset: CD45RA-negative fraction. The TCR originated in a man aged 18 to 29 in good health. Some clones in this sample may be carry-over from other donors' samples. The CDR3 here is CASSLIAGEYNEQFF. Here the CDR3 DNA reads TGTGCCAGCAGCTTAATTGCGGGAGAGTACAATGAGCAGTTCTTC. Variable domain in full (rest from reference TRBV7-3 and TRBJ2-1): GAGVSQTPSNKVTEKGKYVELRCDPISGHTALYWYRQSLGQGPEFLIYFQGTGAADDSGLPNDRFFAVRPEGSVSTLKIQRTERGDSAVYLCASSLIAGEYNEQFFGPGTRLTVL.